The 21 T cell receptor beta chains reported below all come from one sample, sequenced in a study of Graves' ophthalmopathy and Graves' hyperthyroidism. For repertoire sequencing, the TCR beta CDR3 regions were amplified from RNA transcripts. RT-PCR in the first round used HTBI primers; a second-round multiplex PCR followed. Each CDR3 protein is one row after TCRdb ran MiXCR on the multiplex PCR reads. The sample contains about 1.1 million distinct CDR3 sequences, about two fifths of which appear only once. The source material was peripheral blood or thyroid tissue (not recorded which). The receptors were gathered from an adult man with Graves' hyperthyroidism.

This clonotype was counted at least ten times. This chain connects TRBV2 to TRBJ1-1; the D is unclear. Per the germline V gene, CDR1 is SNHLY and CDR2 is FYNNEI. The V and J ends lost 2 bases and 6 bases respectively, with 10 bases between them. CDR3 length equals 13 residues. The CDR3 region has the DNA TGTGCCAGCAGTGAAATTGCAGGAGCTGAAGCTTTCTTT. This gives the protein CASSEIAGAEAFF.

The sample holds many counts of this clonotype. This sequence joins TRBV29-1 and TRBJ1-2; the D is unclear. V dropped 4 bases and J dropped 3 bases, with 12 bases sitting between them. The CDR3 covers 13 residues. Per germline, CDR1 SQVTM and CDR2 ANQGSEA. For the CDR3, the DNA is TGCAGCGTTGCCCCCCTGGGGTACTATGGCTACACCTTC. Amino acids: CSVAPLGYYGYTF.

V and J are TRBV2 and TRBJ2-7; a weak D match, TRBD1 (8 bases). The germline CDR1 and CDR2 sequences are SNHLY and FYNNEI. There are 15 residues in the CDR3. V was trimmed by 6 bases and J by 3 bases, leaving 18 bases between them. The CDR3 sequence is CASRTMTGDYYEQYF. DNA for the CDR3: TGTGCCAGCAGAACAATGACAGGGGACTACTACGAGCAGTACTTC. The whole variable domain, remainder taken from reference TRBV2 and TRBJ2-7, is EPEVTQTPSHQVTQMGQEVILRCVPISNHLYFYWYRQILGQKVEFLVSFYNNEISEKSEIFDDQFSVERPDGSNFTLKIRSTKLEDSAMYFCASRTMTGDYYEQYFGPGTRLTVT.

Worth noting for this clonotype: At one end the junction does not follow the germline gene, possibly because of a read error. The chain joins TRBV20-1 to TRBJ2-5; D is ambiguous. CDR3 length equals 12 residues. Germline loops: CDR1 DFQATT, CDR2 SNEGSKA (reference sequence). In DNA form, the CDR3 reads TGCAGTGCTAGAGGTCAGCAAGAGACCCAGTGCTTC. As protein: CSARGQQETQCF.

The chain has TRBV15 and TRBJ1-5; no definite D call. Between the trimmed V and J ends, which lost 0 bases and 2 bases, there was a span of 8 bases. The CDR3 consists of 15 residues. The germline CDR1 and CDR2 sequences are LNHNV and YYDKDF (reference sequence). In nucleotides, the CDR3 is TGTGCCACCAGCAGAGACCCAGCGGGCAATCAGCCCCAGCATTTT. It codes for CATSRDPAGNQPQHF.

The rearrangement links TRBV7-9 to TRBJ1-1; D uncertain. This CDR3 comprises 15 residues. With 5 bases removed from V and 7 bases from J, the gap between germline ends came to 20 bases. CDR1 is SEHNR, CDR2 FQNEAQ, per germline (reference sequence). The CDR3 spells CASSPEARAYGEAFF. CDR3 nucleotide sequence: TGTGCCAGCAGCCCGGAAGCTCGGGCCTACGGTGAAGCTTTCTTT.

A few counts support this clonotype. The V and J genes are TRBV4-2 and TRBJ1-5; possible D gene TRBD1, 5 bases. Trimming took 0 bases from V and 5 from J, leaving 17 bases between them. The CDR3 is 17 amino acids. Germline V gene sequence: CDR1 LGHNA, CDR2 YNFKEQ. The DNA of the CDR3 is TGTGCCAGCAGCCAAGATGCTGGGACGGAGTTTTATCAGCCCCAGCATTTT. Amino acids: CASSQDAGTEFYQPQHF.

This clonotype showed up many times. V gene TRBV25-1 combines with J gene TRBJ1-6; 10 positions match TRBD1. Germline-derived CDR1 and CDR2 are MGHDK and SYGVNS. The CDR3 length is 15 residues. V dropped 4 bases and J dropped 8; count of bases not matched to a gene: 5. Here the CDR3 reads CASSAMTGGDSPLHF. CDR3 coding DNA: TGTGCCAGCAGTGCCATGACAGGGGGCGATTCACCCCTCCACTTT.

The V gene is TRBV12-3 or TRBV12-4, the J gene TRBJ1-1, with 8 nucleotides matching TRBD1. J was trimmed by 8 bases and V by 6 bases; bases with no gene match: 11. The CDR3 covers 14 residues. DNA for the CDR3: TGTGCCAGCAGGCCCGGACAGGGAAGGCCCGAAGCTTTCTTT. Protein product: CASRPGQGRPEAFF.

V gene TRBV11-2 combines with J gene TRBJ1-6, with 10 bases fitting TRBD1. With 1 base clipped from V and 11 bases from J, the junction kept 14 bases outside the gene matches. The CDR3 covers 18 residues. In germline, CDR1 is SGHAT, CDR2 FQNNGV. The CDR3 DNA reads TGTGCCAGCAGCTTAGCGGTCTCCCTAGCGGGACAGGGGACACCCCTCCACTTT. This gives the protein CASSLAVSLAGQGTPLHF.

This clonotype was observed many times. The V and J genes are TRBV10-3 and TRBJ1-5, with 7 positions matching TRBD1. This CDR3 has 15 amino acids. Germline V gives CDR1 ENHRY, CDR2 SYGVKD. V trimming: 0 bases; J trimming: 3 bases; junction bases outside the gene matches: 2. CDR3 DNA: TGTGCCATCAGTGAGTCCGGACAGGTCAATCAGCCCCAGCATTTT. Translated: CAISESGQVNQPQHF.

The rearrangement links TRBV28 to TRBJ1-2; the D is unclear. V lost 4 bases and J lost 8, with 8 bases in between. Germline-derived CDR1 and CDR2 are MDHEN and SYDVKM. The CDR3 has 11 residues. CDR3 in DNA: TGTGCCAGCAGTTCCTTAAGCGGCTACACCTTC. This codes for CASSSLSGYTF.

The CDR3 DNA is TGTGCCAGCAGACACTCGACAGATGGCTACACCTTC. Its protein is CASRHSTDGYTF. The chain is built from TRBV14 and TRBJ1-2; possible D gene TRBD1, 5 bases. Germline CDR1 is SGHDN and CDR2 is FVKESK. V dropped 6 bases and J dropped 6 bases, with 11 bases sitting between them. CDR3 length equals 12 residues. Full variable domain (outside the CDR3, taken from reference TRBV14 and TRBJ1-2): EAGVTQFPSHSVIEKGQTVTLRCDPISGHDNLYWYRRVMGKEIKFLLHFVKESKQDESGMPNNRFLAERTGGTYSTLKVQPAELEDSGVYFCASRHSTDGYTFGSGTRLTVV.

The chain employs TRBV6-6 and TRBJ1-5; no firm D call. This CDR3 has 14 residues. V lost 4 bases to trimming and J lost 2 bases, with 9 bases between them. Germline V gene data show CDR1 as MNHNY and CDR2 as SVGAGI (reference sequence). The DNA of the CDR3 is TGTGCCAGCAGTTGGATCAGCCGCAATCAGCCCCAGCATTTT. Amino acid sequence: CASSWISRNQPQHF.

This clonotype was detected a few times. This chain links TRBV12-3 or TRBV12-4 with TRBJ2-5; a weak D match, TRBD2 (5 bases). The CDR3 runs 15 residues. Trimming left V 0 bases short and J 1 base short, with 9 bases between. The CDR3 DNA sequence: TGTGCCAGCAGTTTAGCCCAGGACTTCCAAGAGACCCAGTACTTC. It translates to CASSLAQDFQETQYF.

This clonotype was found a few times. Here the CDR3 reads CSAMAGRGQETQYF. The CDR3 region has the DNA TGCAGTGCTATGGCGGGCAGGGGCCAAGAGACCCAGTACTTC. This chain uses TRBV20-1 with TRBJ2-5; tentatively, D is TRBD1 (6 bases). Trimming removed 4 bases from V and 1 base from J, with 13 bases in between. The germline V gene has CDR1 DFQATT and CDR2 SNEGSKA (reference sequence). The CDR3 loop spans 14 amino acids.

About this clonotype: The junction shows a germline mismatch at one end, possibly a read error. The J gene is TRBJ2-2, the V gene TRBV7-2, with 11 bases lining up with TRBD1. Looked up from germline, CDR1 is SGHTA and CDR2 is FQGNSA. This CDR3 has 17 residues. The CDR3 DNA reads TGTGCCAGCAGCTTAGAGTTGGGACAGGGGGGCACCTGGGAGCTGTGTTTT. This gives the protein CASSLELGQGGTWELCF.

This clonotype was counted a few times. The rearrangement uses TRBV12-3 or TRBV12-4 and TRBJ2-5, with 7 bases identical to TRBD2. Trimming cost V 5 bases and J 7 bases; bases outside gene matches: 13. CDR3 length: 15 residues. The CDR3 sequence is CASSIKAGRGGTQYF. In DNA form, the CDR3 reads TGTGCCAGCAGTATAAAAGCGGGACGGGGTGGGACCCAGTACTTC.

Notes on this clonotype: A read error may account for a junction end that differs from germline. The chain is built from TRBV10-3 and TRBJ1-5; D is uncertain. The length of the CDR3 is 15 residues. Germline values: CDR1 ENHRY, CDR2 SYGVKD. Here the CDR3 DNA reads TGTGCCAGCAGTTTTACCGGGAGGATCAATCAGCCCCAGCATTTT. Its protein product is CASSFTGRINQPQHF.

This clonotype came up a few times. The rearrangement uses TRBV5-1 and TRBJ2-2; the D is unclear. Germline CDR1 SGHRS, CDR2 YFSETQ. The V gene lost 2 bases and the J gene lost 4 bases, with 12 bases spanning the gap. The CDR3 is made up of 15 amino acids. CDR3 DNA: TGCGCCAGCAGCTTTAAGGGCCCCATCACCGGGGAGCTGTTTTTT. Translation gives CASSFKGPITGELFF.

V and J are TRBV7-2 and TRBJ2-7; 9 bases line up with TRBD2. TRBJ2-1 explains the end of the DNA better; the J call may be wrong. This CDR3 is built from 16 residues. Germline V gives CDR1 SGHTA, CDR2 FQGNSA. The CDR3 DNA is TGTGCCAGCAGCCCCACCACCGGGACTAGCAGCAATGAGCAGTTCTTC. Translation gives CASSPTTGTSSNEQFF.